These 24 T cell receptor beta chains came from one sample sequenced in a study of shared clonotypes between healthy human individuals (dated by TCRdb to about 2020). Libraries were prepared through the immunoSEQ multiplex PCR assay. This is the immuneACCESS table as TCRdb keeps it, with only in-frame sequences that have V and J called. A part of the clones is gone; compared with another copy, unresolved V genes explain less than half, and the rest is unexplained. The sample table lists about 2 million clones, about 95% of them with a count of one. The ten top clones hold 1% to 1.3% of the sample. CD8 naive samples were CD45RO-negative cells positively selected for CCR7, giving a CD45RA+CCR7+ population that excluded TemRA cells. What was sequenced was naive CD8+ T cells sorted from blood. The intended sense of this specimen's cell subset or site label: CD45RA+CCR7+. These receptors were obtained from a man aged 18 to 29 in good health.

This chain's CDR3 is CASSQPNQGNTEAFF. DNA for the CDR3: TGCGCCAGCAGCCAACCGAACCAGGGGAACACTGAAGCTTTCTTT. The V gene is TRBV4-1, the J gene TRBJ1-1; D is possibly TRBD1 (5 bases). CDR3 length: 15 amino acids. Trimming cost V 2 bases and J 1 base, with 11 bases left between them. Germline V gene sequence: CDR1 MGHRA, CDR2 YSYEKL.

The chain links TRBV27 to TRBJ2-3, with 9 bases matching TRBD1. The ends lost 5 bases at V and 6 bases at J; junction bases unmatched: 6. The CDR3 has 14 residues. Germline V gives CDR1 MNHEY, CDR2 SMNVEV (reference sequence). The CDR3 reads CASSDRGSWDTQYF. The CDR3 DNA sequence: TGTGCCAGCAGTGACAGGGGGTCTTGGGATACGCAGTATTTT.

The chain employs TRBV13 and TRBJ1-2; the match to TRBD1 covers 8 bases. Germline-derived CDR1 and CDR2 are PRHDT and FYEKMQ (reference sequence). There are 14 residues in the CDR3. V lost 5 bases to trimming and J lost 8 bases; unmatched junction nucleotides: 10. CDR3 nucleotide sequence: TGTGCCAGCAGCGACACGACAGGGGATGGCGGCTACACCTTC. Translating gives CASSDTTGDGGYTF.

On this clone itself: The sample contains more than one DNA sequence encoding this CDR3. The genes are TRBV11-2 and TRBJ1-1; D possibly corresponds to TRBD1 (5 bases). Looked up from germline, CDR1 is SGHAT and CDR2 is FQNNGV. Trimming removed 0 bases at V and 0 bases at J, with 5 bases between. The CDR3 covers 14 residues. The CDR3 nucleotides are TGTGCCAGCAGCTTAGAGGGGGTGAACACTGAAGCTTTCTTT. This sequence encodes CASSLEGVNTEAFF.

V usage is TRBV15 and J usage is TRBJ2-1; 7 bases map to TRBD2. CDR3 length: 17 residues. Germline values: CDR1 LNHNV, CDR2 YYDKDF (reference sequence). V gave up 5 bases and J gave up 6 bases; unmatched junction bases: 16. The CDR3 DNA reads TGTGCCACCAGCCTGGGAGCGGGGCAGGGATGGCGCAATGAGCAGTTCTTC. It encodes CATSLGAGQGWRNEQFF.

V is TRBV7-9 and J is TRBJ1-5, with 9 bases that match TRBD1. The CDR3 is 15 amino acids. The junction had 6 bases not matched to a gene; V was cut back by 5 bases and J by 4 bases. CDR1 SEHNR and CDR2 FQNEAQ come from the germline V gene (reference sequence). CDR3 region: CASSQGTGWNQPQHF. CDR3 bases: TGTGCCAGCAGCCAAGGGACAGGGTGGAATCAGCCCCAGCATTTT.

The gene calls are TRBV2 and TRBJ2-1, with 9 bases fitting TRBD1. The germline V gene encodes CDR1 SNHLY and CDR2 FYNNEI. This CDR3 is 16 amino acids long. V shed 5 bases and J 1 base; nucleotides not matched to a gene: 6. The DNA for the CDR3 is TGTGCCAGCAGTCGGACAGGGGACGAGTCCTACAATGAGCAGTTCTTC. Translating it yields CASSRTGDESYNEQFF.

The chain recombines TRBV14 with TRBJ2-7; D possibly corresponds to TRBD2 (6 bases). This CDR3 is built from 14 residues. Trimming left V 4 bases short and J 6 bases short, with 16 bases between. Per germline, CDR1 SGHDN and CDR2 FVKESK. CDR3 coding DNA: TGTGCCAGCAGCCCTGCTAGCGAGAGAGGCGAGCAGTACTTC. This translates into CASSPASERGEQYF.

The chain is built from TRBV12-5 and TRBJ1-4; 7 nucleotides align to TRBD1. V shed 5 bases, J shed 0 bases, and the junction held 3 bases outside the gene matches. The CDR3 spans 15 residues. Germline V gene data show CDR1 as LGHNT and CDR2 as FRNRAP. CDR3 sequence (DNA): TGTGCTAGTGGTGTTACAGGGGCAACTAATGAAAAACTGTTTTTT. As protein: CASGVTGATNEKLFF.

V usage is TRBV15 and J usage is TRBJ2-7; TRBD1 matches at 8 bases. Per germline, CDR1 LNHNV and CDR2 YYDKDF (reference sequence). The CDR3 totals 15 residues. V trimming: 5 bases; J trimming: 4 bases; junction bases outside the gene matches: 10. The CDR3 nucleotides read TGTGCCACCAGCGGGGCCTTGGACAGGGCTTACGAGCAGTACTTC. Amino acid sequence: CATSGALDRAYEQYF.

Remarks on this clone: Other DNA sequences from this sample encode an identical CDR3 as well. V and J are TRBV27 and TRBJ2-7; D is unresolved. This CDR3 spans 13 amino acids. Germline V lookup: CDR1 MNHEY, CDR2 SMNVEV (reference sequence). V was clipped by 3 bases and J by 1 base, with 7 bases between them. The CDR3 DNA reads as TGTGCCAGCAGTTTCTCCTCTTCCTACGAGCAGTACTTC. It encodes CASSFSSSYEQYF.

Of note for this clone: At the DNA level, this CDR3 is encoded by other sequences in the same sample as well. The rearrangement links TRBV7-6 to TRBJ2-7; D uncertain. Germline V gene data show CDR1 as SGHVS and CDR2 as FNYEAQ. The CDR3 is 13 amino acids. V was clipped by 0 bases and J by 4 bases, with 7 bases between them. CDR3 sequence reads: CASSLAEPYEQYF. The CDR3 bases are TGTGCCAGCAGCTTAGCGGAGCCATACGAGCAGTACTTC.

J is TRBJ1-1 and V is TRBV7-9; 10 nucleotides match TRBD1. Germline values: CDR1 SEHNR, CDR2 FQNEAQ (reference sequence). This CDR3 is built from 16 residues. J lost 3 bases, V lost 3 bases, and 7 bases had no gene match. CDR3 residues: CASSFGQGVGDTEAFF. For the CDR3, the DNA is TGTGCCAGCAGCTTTGGACAGGGGGTCGGTGACACTGAAGCTTTCTTT.

Worth noting for this clone: The same CDR3 can be traced to other DNA sequences in this sample. V gene TRBV27 combines with J gene TRBJ1-5; no clear D. The germline V and J ends were trimmed by 6 bases and 0 bases, with 6 bases remaining between them. Germline lookup yields CDR1 MNHEY and CDR2 SMNVEV (reference sequence). This CDR3 has 13 residues. CDR3 sequence reads: CASSPDSNQPQHF. The CDR3 region has the DNA TGTGCCAGCAGCCCAGATAGCAATCAGCCCCAGCATTTT.

V and J are TRBV27 and TRBJ2-7; D is tentatively TRBD1 or TRBD2 (5 bases each). The germline gives CDR1 MNHEY, CDR2 SMNVEV (reference sequence). This CDR3 has 16 amino acids. V was trimmed by 2 bases and J by 4 bases, leaving 18 bases between them. CDR3 nucleotide sequence: TGTGCCAGCAGTTTAAAAGGGACCAACCTTATGTACGAGCAGTACTTC. Translating gives CASSLKGTNLMYEQYF.

The V gene is TRBV28, the J gene TRBJ1-6; 11 positions match TRBD1. CDR1 is MDHEN, CDR2 SYDVKM, per germline. The CDR3 covers 15 residues. The ends lost 7 bases at V and 8 bases at J; junction bases unmatched: 7. In DNA, the CDR3 is TGTGCCAGCACAGATCCGGGACAGGGGGATTCACCCCTCCACTTT. Its protein product is CASTDPGQGDSPLHF.

The J gene is TRBJ1-2, the V gene TRBV6-5, with D perhaps matching TRBD1 (6 bases). Deletions cut 2 bases from V and 6 bases from J, with 13 bases between. The CDR3 runs 14 residues. Germline CDR1 is MNHEY and CDR2 is SVGAGI. The CDR3 protein is CASSYEAGVNGYTF. For the CDR3, the DNA is TGTGCCAGCAGTTACGAGGCAGGGGTGAATGGCTACACCTTC.

The rearrangement links TRBV5-6 to TRBJ1-2; D is uncertain. The length of the CDR3 is 14 residues. Germline V gene data show CDR1 as SGHDT and CDR2 as YYEEEE. Trimming removed 4 bases from V and 4 bases from J, with 14 bases in between. The CDR3 coding sequence is TGTGCCAGCAGCGGCGGAGGTTCCAGCTATGGCTACACCTTC. Its translation: CASSGGGSSYGYTF.

The chain links TRBV2 to TRBJ1-1, with 9 nucleotides matching TRBD1. The CDR3 has 15 amino acids. Germline-derived CDR1 and CDR2 are SNHLY and FYNNEI. The trim removed 6 bases at V and 3 bases at J, leaving 8 bases unmatched. CDR3 in amino acids: CASSLTGGRDTEAFF. The CDR3 DNA is TGTGCCAGCAGCCTTACAGGGGGCCGGGACACTGAAGCTTTCTTT.

The chain couples TRBV18 to TRBJ1-5, with TRBD1 identical over 7 bases. V lost 3 bases to trimming and J lost 6 bases; unmatched junction nucleotides: 5. The CDR3 sequence is 14 residues long. Germline V gene sequence: CDR1 KGHSH, CDR2 LQKENI. CDR3 nucleotide sequence: TGTGCCAGCTCACCGAACAGGGGTGGTCAGCCCCAGCATTTT. Protein sequence: CASSPNRGGQPQHF.

The chain uses TRBV5-4 and TRBJ1-1; D uncertain. The CDR3 runs 13 residues. Germline V gene sequence: CDR1 SGHNT, CDR2 YYREEE (reference sequence). V dropped 2 bases and J dropped 6 bases, with 11 bases sitting between them. The CDR3: CASSLRESAEAFF. Written as DNA, the CDR3 is TGTGCCAGCAGCTTAAGGGAAAGCGCTGAAGCTTTCTTT.

This chain links TRBV6-5 with TRBJ1-6; D is unresolved. The CDR3 length is 14 residues. Trimming took 2 bases from V and 8 from J, leaving 10 bases between them. Looked up from germline, CDR1 is MNHEY and CDR2 is SVGAGI. The CDR3 loop is CASSYRPFYSPLHF. In DNA, the CDR3 is TGTGCCAGCAGTTACCGACCATTTTATTCACCCCTCCACTTT.

V gene TRBV5-1 combines with J gene TRBJ2-7; D may be TRBD1 or TRBD2 (5 bases each). Trimming stripped 7 bases from V and 4 bases from J, with 12 bases between. This CDR3 has 12 residues. The germline CDR1 and CDR2 sequences are SGHRS and YFSETQ. CDR3 DNA: TGCGCCAGCGGCTATGGGGGATACGAGCAGTACTTC. This sequence encodes CASGYGGYEQYF.

The rearrangement uses TRBV9 and TRBJ2-3, with D perhaps TRBD1 or TRBD2 (6 bases each). V dropped 4 bases and J dropped 2 bases, with 14 bases sitting between them. Germline V gene data show CDR1 as SGDLS and CDR2 as YYNGEE. This CDR3 has 15 residues. The CDR3: CASSPDGGPTDTQYF. The DNA of the CDR3 is TGTGCCAGCAGCCCCGACGGGGGCCCCACAGATACGCAGTATTTT. Drawing the rest from reference TRBV9 and TRBJ2-3, the complete variable domain is DSGVTQTPKHLITATGQRVTLRCSPRSGDLSVYWYQQSLDQGLQFLIQYYNGEERAKGNILERFSAQQFPDLHSELNLSSLELGDSALYFCASSPDGGPTDTQYFGPGTRLTVL.